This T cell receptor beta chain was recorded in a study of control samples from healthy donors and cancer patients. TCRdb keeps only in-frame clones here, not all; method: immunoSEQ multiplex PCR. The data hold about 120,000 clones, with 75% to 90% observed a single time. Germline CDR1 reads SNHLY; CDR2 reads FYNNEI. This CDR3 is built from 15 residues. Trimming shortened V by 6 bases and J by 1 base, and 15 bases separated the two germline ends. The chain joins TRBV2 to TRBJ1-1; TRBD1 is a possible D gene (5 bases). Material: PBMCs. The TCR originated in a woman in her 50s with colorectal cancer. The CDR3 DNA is TGTGCCAGCAGGGGGGACGGATACCCGAACACTGAAGCTTTCTTT. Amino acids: CASRGDGYPNTEAFF.